The 5 T cell receptor beta chains below were found in one sample sequenced in a study of blood T cell repertoires in COVID-19. Sequenced by immunoSEQ multiplex PCR; TCRdb stores in-frame clones only, minus some. This repertoire shows fewer than 200,000 clones, roughly 82% found once; its top ten account for 4% to 6.5%. The sample was PBMCs or T cells enriched from blood (not recorded which). The receptors originated from a woman aged 60-75 years with acute COVID-19.

The chain combines TRBV19 with TRBJ1-2, with 7 nucleotides matching TRBD1. The germline V gene has CDR1 LNHDA and CDR2 SQIVND (reference sequence). Losses at the gene ends were 8 bases for V and 8 bases for J; bases not matched to a gene: 17. The CDR3 has 15 residues. DNA of the CDR3: TGTGCCAGTCAGTTTAGGACAGGAATCACTATGGGCTACACCTTC. Translation gives CASQFRTGITMGYTF.

The genes are TRBV6-5 and TRBJ2-7; 8 bases map to TRBD2. This CDR3 is built from 14 residues. V lost 2 bases to trimming and J lost 3 bases; unmatched junction nucleotides: 3. Per the germline V gene, CDR1 is MNHEY and CDR2 is SVGAGI. CDR3 in amino acids: CASSYTSGNYEQYF. The DNA of the CDR3 is TGTGCCAGCAGTTACACTAGCGGAAACTACGAGCAGTACTTC.

This clone came up once. The chain couples TRBV4-3 to TRBJ2-4; 8 bases match TRBD1. This CDR3 region has 18 residues. CDR1 LGHNA and CDR2 YSLEER come from the germline V gene. With V trimmed by 0 bases and J by 2 bases, 9 bases remained unmatched. The CDR3: CASSQDHTLRGPKNIQYF. The CDR3 DNA reads TGCGCCAGCAGCCAAGACCACACTCTCAGGGGGCCCAAAAACATTCAGTACTTC.

V usage is TRBV27 and J usage is TRBJ1-2, with 7 bases aligning to TRBD1. The V and J ends lost 2 bases and 8 bases, in that order; junction bases with no gene match: 5. Per germline, CDR1 MNHEY and CDR2 SMNVEV (reference sequence). The CDR3 extends over 13 amino acids. The CDR3 DNA reads as TGTGCCAGCAGTTTAACGACAGGGACCGGCTACACCTTC. Translating it yields CASSLTTGTGYTF.

This clone occurred a few times. This chain joins TRBV19 and TRBJ2-1, with D perhaps matching TRBD2 (5 bases). The CDR3 loop spans 14 amino acids. CDR1 and CDR2 (germline): LNHDA, SQIVND (reference sequence). V gave up 6 bases and J gave up 0 bases, with 9 bases separating them. The CDR3 region is CASSGVSSYNEQFF. In DNA form, the CDR3 reads TGTGCCAGTAGCGGGGTTAGCTCCTACAATGAGCAGTTCTTC.